The entry below describes one TCR beta chain. A sample-barcoded 5' primer and a J-beta primer mix were used in a second PCR of roughly 6 to 11 cycles. TCRdb itself ran the 5' RACE reads through MiXCR, one entry per CDR3 protein. The sample shows about 1.6 million distinct CDR3 sequences, around 35% of them seen only once. The sample originates from a study of blood T cells in healthy people across ages. CDR3 length equals 17 residues. With 1 base removed from V and 0 bases from J, the gap between germline ends came to 18 bases. Germline loops: CDR1 DFQATT, CDR2 SNEGSKA (reference sequence). The TCR comes from a woman aged 25 to 45 in good health. The chain links TRBV20-1 to TRBJ2-5, with D unclear. Sequencing was carried out using blood. This CDR3 is CSARGNIVPPYQETQYF. The CDR3 coding sequence is TGCAGTGCTAGAGGGAACATAGTTCCCCCGTACCAAGAGACCCAGTACTTC.